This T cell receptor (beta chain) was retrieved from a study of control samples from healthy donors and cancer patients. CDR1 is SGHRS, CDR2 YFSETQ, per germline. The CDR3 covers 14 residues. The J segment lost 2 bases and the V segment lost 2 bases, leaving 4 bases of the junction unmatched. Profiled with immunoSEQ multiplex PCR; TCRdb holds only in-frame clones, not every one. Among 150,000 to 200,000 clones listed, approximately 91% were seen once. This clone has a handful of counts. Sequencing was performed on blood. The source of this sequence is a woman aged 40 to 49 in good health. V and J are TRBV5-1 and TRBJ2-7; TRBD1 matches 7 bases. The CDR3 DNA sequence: TGCGCCAGCAGCTTTGACAGGGCCACCTACGAGCAGTACTTC. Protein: CASSFDRATYEQYF.